This entry concerns a single T cell receptor beta chain. The target antigen is unknown. The sample belongs to a study of T-cell reconstitution after alpha-beta-depleted transplantation in children. General study findings and limits: Several patients had high TCRbeta diversity at day 60; it came from surviving recipient T cells and thymic progenitors. Reportedly, only several hundred clones from non-depleted graft cells drove alpha-beta T-cell counts at about two months. It was newly produced T cells that mostly accounted for T-cell counts and diversity one year after transplant.

Unique molecular identifiers featured in how the TCRbeta library was prepared. In TCRdb, the PCR reads were re-called with MiXCR into one record per CDR3 protein. The sample shows 250,000 to 400,000 distinct CDR3 sequences, around 25% of them seen only once. V shed 5 bases and J 1 base; nucleotides not matched to a gene: 10. The CDR3 has 16 amino acids. Germline V gives CDR1 LNHDA, CDR2 SQIVND (reference sequence). The receptor was isolated from a male patient between 10 and 17 years old who had a stem cell transplant for acute lymphoblastic leukemia, so the T cells may come from the graft donor. The sample in question was PBMCs, mostly from graft donor cells, obtained 180 days after TCRalphabeta/CD19-depleted stem cell transplant. The gene calls are TRBV19 and TRBJ1-1, with TRBD1 identical over 7 bases. Here the CDR3 reads CASSPPYRGPNTEAFF. CDR3 DNA: TGTGCCAGTAGTCCACCTTACAGGGGACCGAACACTGAAGCTTTCTTT.